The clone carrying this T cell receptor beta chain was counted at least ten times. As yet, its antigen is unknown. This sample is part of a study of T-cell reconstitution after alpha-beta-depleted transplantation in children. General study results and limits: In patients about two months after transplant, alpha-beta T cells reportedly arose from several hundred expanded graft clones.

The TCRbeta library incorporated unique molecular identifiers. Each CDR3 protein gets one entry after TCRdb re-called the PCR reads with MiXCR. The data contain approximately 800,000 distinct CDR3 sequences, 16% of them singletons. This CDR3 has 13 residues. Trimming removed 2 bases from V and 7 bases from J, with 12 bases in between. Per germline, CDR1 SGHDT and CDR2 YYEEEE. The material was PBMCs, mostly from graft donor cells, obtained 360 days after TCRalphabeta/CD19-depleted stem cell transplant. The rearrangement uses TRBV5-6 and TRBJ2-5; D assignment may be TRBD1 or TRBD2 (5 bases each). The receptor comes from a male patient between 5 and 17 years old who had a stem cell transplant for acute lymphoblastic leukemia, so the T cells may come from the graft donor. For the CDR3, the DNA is TGTGCCAGCAGCTTCCGGGATGGGGGGACCCAGTACTTC. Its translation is CASSFRDGGTQYF.